Detailed here is one TCR beta chain. This clone was recorded only once. Its antigen is still unknown. Base-call qualities are not available, and no considerably larger clone is one nucleotide away. Read against the paper, the sample's time point label means: about 28 days (+/-7) after the second vaccine dose. AZD1222 recipients whose second dose came at about 4 weeks and those whose second dose came at about 12 weeks were combined into one group, since spike-specific TCR depth and breadth did not differ between the two schedules. The vaccinee samples were drawn from two UK trials, COV001 and COV002, one of which was a single-blind randomized controlled phase 2/3 trial testing AZD1222 (ChAdOx1 nCoV-19) in healthy adults. For TCRbeta chain sequencing, PBMC samples were collected from trial participants at day 0 and at day 28 after the second dose. The CDR3 regions of human TCRbeta chains were analyzed by immunosequencing. As for the authors' bioinformatics: TCRs in the repertoires were compared against a reference library of SARS-CoV-2-specific TCRs that had been generated with the MIRA antigen-specificity platform. Breadth was defined as the fraction of unique TCRs that were SARS-CoV-2-associated, and depth was defined as the fraction of total T cells that were SARS-CoV-2-associated. Using the MIRA data, every spike-specific TCR was mapped to the spike region that the TCR reacted to and assigned to either a CD4 or a CD8 class. Log10-transformed breadth and depth values were compared by one-way ANOVA with Sidak's multiple comparisons tests. TCRdb took this table from immuneACCESS and kept in-frame rearrangements with V and J called. Such tables lack part of the clones; where checked against another copy, unresolved V genes explain under half of the gap, and the rest is unexplained. V, J and clone size are taken as reported in that table, and D and trimming were inferred from the DNA itself. A total of tens of thousands of clones appear in this sample, 65% to 80% of them only once. The leading ten clones occupy over 3% of the sample.

The data stem from a study of T cell responses to AZD1222 COVID-19 vaccine (dated by TCRdb to about 2021). About the investigation overall: A total of under 250 trial participants underwent TCR sequencing, of whom more than 200 had received two doses of AZD1222 and about 25 had received two doses of the MenACWY control vaccine. Trial participants were enrolled into age subgroups of 18-55, 56-69 and 70-plus years, which contained 148, 28 and 57 TCR-sequenced participants, respectively.

What the study reported, not specific to this receptor: Epitopes outside the regions mutated in the B.1.351 and B.1.1.7 variants were reportedly recognized by nearly half of the unique spike-specific TCRs. Vaccine-associated CD4 TCRs spanned the whole spike protein, with dominant responses in regions 160-218 and 743-854. Conclusions about previously exposed vaccinees were limited because only six AZD1222 recipients were SARS-CoV-2 seropositive at baseline. Because no day 14 peak-response samples were available, repertoires were characterized only after the peak T cell response. Most participants were white British and females outnumbered males, and the authors suggested that clonal diversity may have been underestimated. A significant rise in spike-specific TCR breadth and depth was observed after two AZD1222 doses relative to day 0 and relative to MenACWY recipients. In the small 56-69-year group, the increase in depth fell short of significance, most likely because of low power.

Taken from cysteine to phenylalanine, the CDR3 has 16 residues. Just CDR3 DNA is preserved here, 48 bases in frame from base 1. The junction shows trimming of 4 bases on V and 1 base on J, and the gene matches do not reach 9 bases of it. The germline V gene (reference sequence) yields SGHKS for CDR1 and YYEKEE for CDR2. The receptor chain draws on TRBV5-5 and TRBJ1-1; 8 of the junction bases match TRBD1. The receptor comes from an adult who received the AZD1222 COVID-19 vaccine. The sequences come from peripheral blood, collected 28 days after the second AZD1222 dose. The nucleotides read TGTGCCAGCAGCAGATCGGACAGGGTTTGGAACACTGAAGCTTTCTTT. This sequence encodes CASSRSDRVWNTEAFF.